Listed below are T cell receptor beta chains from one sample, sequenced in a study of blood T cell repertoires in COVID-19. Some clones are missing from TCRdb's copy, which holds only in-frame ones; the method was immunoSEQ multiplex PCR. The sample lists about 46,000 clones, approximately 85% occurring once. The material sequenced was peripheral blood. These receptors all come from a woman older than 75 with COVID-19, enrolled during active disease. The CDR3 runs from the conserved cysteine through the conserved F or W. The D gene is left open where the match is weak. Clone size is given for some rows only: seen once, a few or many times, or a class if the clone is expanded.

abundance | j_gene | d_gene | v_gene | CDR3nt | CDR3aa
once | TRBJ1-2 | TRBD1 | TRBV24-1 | TGTGCCACCACCCTCACCATGGGGTTAGGGACAGGGACCTATGGCTACACCTTC | CATTLTMGLGTGTYGYTF
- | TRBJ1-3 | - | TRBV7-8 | TGTGCCAGCAGCCCGACAGAAAATGGAAACACCATATATTTT | CASSPTENGNTIYF
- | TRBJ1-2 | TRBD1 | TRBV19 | TGTGCCAGTAGTACCTTACCCGGGACAGGCCGCATTAGCTACACCTTC | CASSTLPGTGRISYTF
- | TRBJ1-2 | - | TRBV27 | TGTGCCAGCAGTTTTCGGCAGGGTGGCTATGGCTACACCTTC | CASSFRQGGYGYTF
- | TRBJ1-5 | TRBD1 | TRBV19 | TGTGCCAGTAGTGTACCCCGACAGGGAAATAATCAGCCCCAGCATTTT | CASSVPRQGNNQPQHF
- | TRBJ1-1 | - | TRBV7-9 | TGTGCCAGCAGCTCATCTTTAGGGCGGCAGGGAGCTTTCTTT | CASSSSLGRQGAFF
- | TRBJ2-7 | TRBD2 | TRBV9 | TGTGCCAGCAGCGTAGCGAGCGGGACCTACGAGCAGTACTTC | CASSVASGTYEQYF
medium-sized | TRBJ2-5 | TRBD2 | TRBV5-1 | TGCGCCAGCAGTCGATATAGCGGGGCGAGCCAAGAGACCCAGTACTTC | CASSRYSGASQETQYF
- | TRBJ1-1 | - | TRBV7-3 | TGTGCCAGCAGCTTAAACACAGAACTTGGGAGGGAAGCTTTCTTT | CASSLNTELGREAFF
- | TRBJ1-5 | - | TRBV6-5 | TGTGCCAGCAGTTACTCGCCGACGGGGGGCCAGCCCCAGCATTTT | CASSYSPTGGQPQHF
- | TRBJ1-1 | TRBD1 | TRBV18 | TGTGCCAGCTCACCAGTGTCAGGGGGTTACACTGAAGCTTTCTTT | CASSPVSGGYTEAFF
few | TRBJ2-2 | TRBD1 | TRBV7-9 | TGTGCCAGCAGCTCCCGGGACAGAGCAAGGAGCGCCGGGGAGCTGTTTTTT | CASSSRDRARSAGELFF
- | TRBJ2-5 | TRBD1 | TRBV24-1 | TGTGCCACCAGTGATTCTAACGGACAGGGGAGTGGTTCGGAGACCCAGTACTTC | CATSDSNGQGSGSETQYF
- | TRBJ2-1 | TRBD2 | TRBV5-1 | TGCGCCAGCTCTAGCGGGAGCTCAAGTGAGCAGTTCTTC | CASSSGSSSEQFF
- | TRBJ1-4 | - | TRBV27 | TGTGCCAGCAGGGCACAGAATGAAAAACTGTTTTTT | CASRAQNEKLFF
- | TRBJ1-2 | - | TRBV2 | TGTGCCAGCAGCCCACAGGGATATGGCTACACCTTC | CASSPQGYGYTF
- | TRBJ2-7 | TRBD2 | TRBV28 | TGTGCCAGCAGCCCCGCAGGGAGGGGCTACGAGCAGTACTTC | CASSPAGRGYEQYF
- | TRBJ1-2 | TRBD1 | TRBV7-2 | TGTGCCAGCAGCTCGACAGGGGGGGTCCACTATGGCTACACCTTC | CASSSTGGVHYGYTF
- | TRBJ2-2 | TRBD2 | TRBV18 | TGTGCCAGCTCACCACTGCGGGAGCTAGGCACCGGGGAGCTGTTTTTT | CASSPLRELGTGELFF
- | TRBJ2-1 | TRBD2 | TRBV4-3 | TGCGCCAGCAGCCAAGATTGGCGGGAGGGCCCTGAGCAGTTCTTC | CASSQDWREGPEQFF
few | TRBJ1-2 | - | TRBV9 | TGTGCCAGCAGCGTAGGAGGGATCCGATCGGGAGGCTACACCTTC | CASSVGGIRSGGYTF
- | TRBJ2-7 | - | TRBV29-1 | TGCAGCGCTCAACTAGCAGCCCCCTCCGAGCAGTACTTC | CSAQLAAPSEQYF
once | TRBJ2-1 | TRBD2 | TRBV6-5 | TGTGCCAGCCGCCGGGGGGGTTCCCCCGACAATGAGCAGTTCTTC | CASRRGGSPDNEQFF
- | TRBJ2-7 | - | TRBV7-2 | TGTGCCAGCAGCTACCTCATCGGGGGTAGCCCTAAAGACTACGAGCAGTACTTC | CASSYLIGGSPKDYEQYF
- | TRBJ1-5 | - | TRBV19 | TGTGCCAGTAGCTTGTCGGGGCAGCCCCAGCATTTT | CASSLSGQPQHF
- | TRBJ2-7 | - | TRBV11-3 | TGTGCCAGCAGCCCACTAGAAAGGTTTTTTTCCTACGAGCAGTACTTC | CASSPLERFFSYEQYF
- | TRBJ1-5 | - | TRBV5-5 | TGTGCCAGCAGCTTACAGGAGTTCCAGCCCCAGCATTTT | CASSLQEFQPQHF
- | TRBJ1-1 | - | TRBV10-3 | TGTGCCATCAGTGAGTCGGGGGGAGGCGGTGAAGCTTTCTTT | CAISESGGGGEAFF